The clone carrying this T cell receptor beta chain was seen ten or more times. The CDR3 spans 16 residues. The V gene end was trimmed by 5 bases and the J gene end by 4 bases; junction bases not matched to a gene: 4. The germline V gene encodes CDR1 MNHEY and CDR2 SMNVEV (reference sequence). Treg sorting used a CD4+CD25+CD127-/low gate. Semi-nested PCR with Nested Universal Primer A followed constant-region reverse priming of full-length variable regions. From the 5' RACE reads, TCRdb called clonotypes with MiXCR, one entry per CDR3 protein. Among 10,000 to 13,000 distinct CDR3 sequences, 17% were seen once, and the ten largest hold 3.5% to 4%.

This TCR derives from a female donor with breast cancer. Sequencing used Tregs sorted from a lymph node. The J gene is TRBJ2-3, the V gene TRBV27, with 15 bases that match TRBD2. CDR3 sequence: CASSPGLAGGPDTQYF. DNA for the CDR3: TGTGCCAGCAGTCCGGGACTAGCGGGAGGACCAGATACGCAGTATTTT.